This TCR beta chain appears in the sequencing data of a study of blood T cell repertoires in COVID-19. Study overall: Spain, Italy and the United States supplied samples that represented acute and convalescent COVID-19.

Per the original data handling: Cell counts per sample came from amplifying reference gene primers. Using immunoSEQ multiplex PCR, the repertoire was profiled, and TCRdb retains in-frame clones only, with some absent. V and J calls and clone size follow that table, whereas D and trimming were derived from the DNA. The sample includes approximately 270,000 clones, roughly 86% of them seen just once. The CDR3 extends over 14 amino acids. V lost 6 bases to trimming and J lost 1 base, with 13 bases between them. Germline assignment: CDR1 MNHEY and CDR2 SVGAGI. Sequenced sample: peripheral blood. The chain links TRBV6-5 to TRBJ2-7, with D uncertain. This receptor was identified in a man aged 35-49 years with active or convalescent COVID-19. The CDR3 DNA reads TGTGCCAGCAGCCGCGCGAGGCGTTCCTACGAGCAGTACTTC. It is translated as CASSRARRSYEQYF.